The source of this T cell receptor (beta chain) is a study of shared clonotypes between healthy human individuals. The repertoire was sequenced with immunoSEQ multiplex PCR; TCRdb's copy has only in-frame clones and lacks some. The table records about 320,000 clones, more than 75% of them present only once. This CDR3 is 15 amino acids long. The germline CDR1 and CDR2 sequences are SGHVS and FNYEAQ. The V segment lost 1 base and the J segment 5 bases; nucleotides outside the gene matches: 7. This chain joins TRBV7-6 and TRBJ1-1; 7 bases are shared with TRBD1. The TCR comes from a man younger than 35 in good health. Sequencing input: memory CD8+ T cells sorted from blood. Subset specified: CD45RO+ cells pooled with CCR7-negative TemRA cells. This CDR3 reads CASSLERQGGTEAFF. The CDR3 DNA is TGTGCCAGCAGCTTAGAGAGACAGGGAGGAACTGAAGCTTTCTTT.